This TCR beta chain was sequenced for a study of blood T cells in healthy people across ages. Using a J-beta primer mix together with a sample-barcoded 5' primer, a second PCR was run for about 6 to 12 cycles. TCRdb independently ran MiXCR on the 5' RACE reads; one entry per CDR3 protein. Here the sample spans around 820,000 distinct CDR3 sequences, around 25% being singletons. The CDR3 sequence is 15 residues long. Germline V gene sequence: CDR1 DFQATT, CDR2 SNEGSKA (reference sequence). Every participating donor contributed about 10 milliliters of peripheral blood through a draw. The same sample was also used in a study of T cells of mothers and their children. That source notes: The people who donated were a few healthy Caucasian mothers and their six children.

Material: blood. The chain uses TRBV20-1 and TRBJ2-5, with 11 bases lining up with TRBD2. The DNA end is a closer match to TRBJ2-7, so the J assignment may be wrong. The TCR sequence derives from a boy between 10 and 17 years old in good health. CDR3 sequence: CSGANSGRAVHEQYF. CDR3 nucleotides: TGCAGTGGGGCCAATAGCGGGAGGGCCGTCCACGAGCAGTACTTC.